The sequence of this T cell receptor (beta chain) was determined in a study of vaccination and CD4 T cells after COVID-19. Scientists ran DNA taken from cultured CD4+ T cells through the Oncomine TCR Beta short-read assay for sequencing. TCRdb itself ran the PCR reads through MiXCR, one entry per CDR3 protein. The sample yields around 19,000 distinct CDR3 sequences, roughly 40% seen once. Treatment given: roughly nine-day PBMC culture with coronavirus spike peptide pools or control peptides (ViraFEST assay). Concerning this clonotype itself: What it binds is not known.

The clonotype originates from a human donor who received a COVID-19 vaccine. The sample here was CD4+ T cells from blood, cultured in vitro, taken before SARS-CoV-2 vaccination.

CDR3 nucleotides: TGTGCCAGCAGCTTAAGGTTATGGGTTGGCTACACCTTC. This encodes CASSLRLWVGYTF. The J gene is TRBJ1-2, the V gene TRBV7-2; D ambiguous. This CDR3 has 13 residues. Trimming left V 2 bases short and J 7 bases short, with 11 bases between. Germline CDR1 is SGHTA and CDR2 is FQGNSA.